This T cell receptor beta chain was documented in a study of cytomegalovirus exposure and HLA in healthy donors. V lost 3 bases to trimming and J lost 4 bases; unmatched junction nucleotides: 8. Germline values: CDR1 SGHNT, CDR2 YYREEE (reference sequence). CDR3 size: 16 residues. Study-wide results and caveats: When analyzed later, a missense DCLRE1C variant was found to be linked to TCR beta V- and J-gene trimming. The records held CMV serostatus as the only immune exposure information.

Note on this clone: Its antigen is still unknown.

The primer mix had 60 Vbeta and 13 Jbeta primers. The table came from immunoSEQ multiplex PCR; TCRdb's copy has only in-frame clones and leaves some out. The sample records 120,000 to 150,000 clones, 80% to 85% being singletons. This sequence originates from a woman in her twenties or thirties in good health and CMV-seronegative. The sample taken for sequencing was PBMCs. The chain links TRBV5-4 to TRBJ2-3; 10 positions agree with TRBD2. CDR3 sequence (DNA): TGTGCCAGCAGCTACCCTAGCGGGAGAGGACCAGATACGCAGTATTTT. It codes for CASSYPSGRGPDTQYF.